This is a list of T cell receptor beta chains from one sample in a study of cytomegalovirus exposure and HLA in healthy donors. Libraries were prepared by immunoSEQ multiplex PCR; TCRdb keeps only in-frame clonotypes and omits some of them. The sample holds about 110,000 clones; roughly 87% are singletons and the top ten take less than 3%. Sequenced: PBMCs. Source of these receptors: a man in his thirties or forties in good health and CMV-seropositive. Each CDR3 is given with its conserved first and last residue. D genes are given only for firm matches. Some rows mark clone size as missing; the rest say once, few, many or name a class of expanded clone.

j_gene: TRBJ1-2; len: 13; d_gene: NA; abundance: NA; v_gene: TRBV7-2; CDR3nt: TGTGCCAGCAGCCGAGATCTGATCTATGGCTACACCTTC; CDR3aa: CASSRDLIYGYTF
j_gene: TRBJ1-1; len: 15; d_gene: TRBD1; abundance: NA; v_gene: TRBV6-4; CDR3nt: TGTGCCAGCGCCATTACCAGGGGGCGAGTTACTGAAGCTTTCTTT; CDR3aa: CASAITRGRVTEAFF
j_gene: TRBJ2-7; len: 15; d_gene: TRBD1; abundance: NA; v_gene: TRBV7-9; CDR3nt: TGTGCCAGCAGCAGAAGGGACAGGGACTCCTACGAGCAGTACTTC; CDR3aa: CASSRRDRDSYEQYF
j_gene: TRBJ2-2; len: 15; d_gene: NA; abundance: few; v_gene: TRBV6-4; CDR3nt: TGTGCCAGCAGTGCGAATAGCGGGAACACCGGGGAGCTGTTTTTT; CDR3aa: CASSANSGNTGELFF
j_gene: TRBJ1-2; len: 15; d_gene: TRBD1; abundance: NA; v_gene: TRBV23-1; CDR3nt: TGCGCCAGCAGTCAATTAGCAGGGGGCTACTATGGCTACACCTTC; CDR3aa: CASSQLAGGYYGYTF
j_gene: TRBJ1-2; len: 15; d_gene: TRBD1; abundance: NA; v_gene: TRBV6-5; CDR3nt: TGTGCCAGCAGTTTAGGACAGGGCTCTGGGGATGGCTACACCTTC; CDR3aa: CASSLGQGSGDGYTF
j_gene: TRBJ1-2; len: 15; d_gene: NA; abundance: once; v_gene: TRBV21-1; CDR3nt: TGTGCCAGCAGCCCCCAAGAGGTCGGTTTTTATGGCTACACCTTC; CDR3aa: CASSPQEVGFYGYTF
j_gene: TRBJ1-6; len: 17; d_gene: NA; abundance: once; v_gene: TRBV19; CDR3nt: TGTGCCAGCAAATCGGACACCCAAGGCTCCTATAATTCACCCCTCCACTTT; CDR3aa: CASKSDTQGSYNSPLHF
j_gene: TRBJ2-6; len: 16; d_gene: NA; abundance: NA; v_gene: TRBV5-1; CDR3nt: TGCGCCAGCAGCTTGGCCAGTGACATTGTAGCCAACGTCCTGACTTTC; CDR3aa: CASSLASDIVANVLTF
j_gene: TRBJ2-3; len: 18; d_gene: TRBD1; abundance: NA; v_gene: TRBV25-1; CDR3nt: TGTGCCAGCAGTGAACCCCCGGGACAGGGAGATGACACAGATACGCAGTATTTT; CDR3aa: CASSEPPGQGDDTDTQYF
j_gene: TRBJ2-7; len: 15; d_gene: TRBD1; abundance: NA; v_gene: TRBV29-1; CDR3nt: TGCAGCGTTGGTCCCGCGGACAGGGGGCCCTACGAGCAGTACTTC; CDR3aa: CSVGPADRGPYEQYF
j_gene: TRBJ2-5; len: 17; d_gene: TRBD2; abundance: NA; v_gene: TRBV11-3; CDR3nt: TGTGCCAGCAGCTCCGGACTAGCGGGGACGTACCAAGAGACCCAGTACTTC; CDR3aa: CASSSGLAGTYQETQYF
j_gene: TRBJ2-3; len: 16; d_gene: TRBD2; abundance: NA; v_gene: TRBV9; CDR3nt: TGTGCCAGCAGCGTCTTCGGGGGGGCCCAGGAAGATACGCAGTATTTT; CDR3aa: CASSVFGGAQEDTQYF
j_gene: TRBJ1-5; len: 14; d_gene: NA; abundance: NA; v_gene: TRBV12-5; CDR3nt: TGTGCTAGTGGTTTGAAACAGGGAAATCAGCCCCAGCATTTT; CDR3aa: CASGLKQGNQPQHF
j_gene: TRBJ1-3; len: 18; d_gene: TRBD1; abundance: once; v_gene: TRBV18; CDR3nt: TGTGCCAGCTCACCAGTTACCCAAGGGGGCATCAGTGGAAACACCATATATTTT; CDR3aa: CASSPVTQGGISGNTIYF
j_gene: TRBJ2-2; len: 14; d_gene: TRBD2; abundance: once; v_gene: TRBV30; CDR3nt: TGTGCCTGGATACGTACTAGCGCGACCGGGGAGCTGTTTTTT; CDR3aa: CAWIRTSATGELFF
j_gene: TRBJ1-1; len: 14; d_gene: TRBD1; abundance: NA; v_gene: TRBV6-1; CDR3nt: TGTGCCAGCAGTTTCTTGACAGGGGACACTGAAGCTTTCTTT; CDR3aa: CASSFLTGDTEAFF
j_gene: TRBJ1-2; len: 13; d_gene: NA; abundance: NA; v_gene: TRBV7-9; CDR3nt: TGTGCCAGCAGCTTAGCAGAGAGGCGCGGCTACACCTTC; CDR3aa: CASSLAERRGYTF
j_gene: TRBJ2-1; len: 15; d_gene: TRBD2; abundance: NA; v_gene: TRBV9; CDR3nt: TGTGCCAGCAACAACCGGGGGGGTTTTTACAATGAGCAGTTCTTC; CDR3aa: CASNNRGGFYNEQFF
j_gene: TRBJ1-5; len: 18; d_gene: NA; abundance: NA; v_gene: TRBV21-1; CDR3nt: TGTGCCAGCAGCAAAGATCCCCGAGAGCCTTATAGCAATCAGCCCCAGCATTTT; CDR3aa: CASSKDPREPYSNQPQHF
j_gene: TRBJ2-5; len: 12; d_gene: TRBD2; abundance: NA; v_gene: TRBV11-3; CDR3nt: TGTGCCAGCAGCTTAGACGGGGGGGAGCAGTACTTC; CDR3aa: CASSLDGGEQYF
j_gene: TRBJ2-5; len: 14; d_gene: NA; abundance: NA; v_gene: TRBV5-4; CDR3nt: TGTGCCACCCAGCCGGAGGGGCTAATAGAGACCCAGTACTTC; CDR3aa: CATQPEGLIETQYF